One sample yielded the 29 T cell receptor beta chains listed below, sequenced in a study of blood T cells in healthy people across ages. A J-beta primer mix and a sample-barcoded 5' primer were used in a second PCR of about 7 to 12 cycles. From the 5' RACE reads, TCRdb called clonotypes with MiXCR, one entry per CDR3 protein. The data hold approximately 810,000 distinct CDR3 sequences, with 29% observed a single time. Sequences were obtained from blood. These receptor sequences come from an elderly woman in good health.

This chain links TRBV5-1 with TRBJ2-7; TRBD1 agrees at 8 bases. CDR1 is SGHRS, CDR2 YFSETQ, per germline. V shed 3 bases and J 3 bases; nucleotides not matched to a gene: 5. The CDR3 is 14 amino acids. The CDR3, as DNA: TGCGCCAGCAGCTCAGGACAGGGAATCTACGAGCAGTACTTC. Encoded protein: CASSSGQGIYEQYF.

With regard to this clonotype: A junction boundary mismatches the germline segment, possibly from a read error. J is TRBJ2-5 and V is TRBV20-1; TRBD1 matches at 8 bases. CDR1 and CDR2 (germline): DFQATT, SNEGSKA (reference sequence). The CDR3 extends over 15 amino acids. In DNA, the CDR3 is TGCAGTGCTAGAGATACGACAGGGGTTGTAGAGACCCAGTATTTC. Translated, it gives CSARDTTGVVETQYF.

Worth noting for this clonotype: A much larger clone lies one base from this, so it may be a read error. The rearrangement links TRBV20-1 to TRBJ2-1, with 8 positions matching TRBD2. TRBJ2-7 matches the DNA end more closely, so the J call is doubtful. Germline V CDR1 and CDR2: DFQATT, SNEGSKA (reference sequence). This CDR3 spans 13 amino acids. The CDR3 bases are TGCAGTGCCTTGAGCGGGGGCTACAATGAGCAGTACTTC. As protein: CSALSGGYNEQYF.

V is TRBV20-1 and J is TRBJ2-2; TRBD2 agrees at 14 bases. The CDR3 has 18 residues. Germline lookup yields CDR1 DFQATT and CDR2 SNEGSKA (reference sequence). J lost 4 bases, V lost 1 base, and 8 bases had no gene match. CDR3 nucleotides: TGCAGTGCTAGAGTAGAATCGGGACTAGCGGGGGTCACCGGGGAGCTGTTTTTT. Translated: CSARVESGLAGVTGELFF.

The chain has TRBV11-2 and TRBJ1-6; unclear D gene. The CDR3 consists of 14 residues. Germline V lookup: CDR1 SGHAT, CDR2 FQNNGV. Trimming removed 1 base from V and 7 bases from J, with 8 bases in between. In DNA form, the CDR3 reads TGTGCCAGCAGCTTAGGTTCTACCAATTCACCCCTCCACTTT. The encoded protein is CASSLGSTNSPLHF.

This clonotype was observed at least ten times. This chain connects TRBV29-1 to TRBJ2-1; D remains unclear. V lost 1 base, J lost 0 bases, and 7 bases lay in between. Germline V gene lookup returns CDR1 SQVTM and CDR2 ANQGSEA. CDR3 length: 14 amino acids. The CDR3, as DNA: TGCAGCGTTGAAGGCCGGCCCTCCTACAATGAGCAGTTCTTC. The encoded protein is CSVEGRPSYNEQFF.

Many counts were recorded for this clonotype. The J gene is TRBJ2-1, the V gene TRBV7-2, with D possibly TRBD1 on 6 matching bases. Per the germline V gene, CDR1 is SGHTA and CDR2 is FQGNSA. Trimming removed 5 bases from V and 0 bases from J, with 11 bases in between. This CDR3 contains 15 residues. CDR3 amino acids: CASSRGRGSYNEQFF. The CDR3 coding sequence is TGTGCCAGCAGCCGGGGCAGGGGCTCCTACAATGAGCAGTTCTTC.

This clonotype showed up many times. This rearrangement joins TRBV15 to TRBJ1-2; no clear D gene. The V and J ends lost 0 bases and 8 bases respectively, with 7 bases between them. The CDR3 is 12 amino acids. The germline CDR1 and CDR2 sequences are LNHNV and YYDKDF (reference sequence). DNA for the CDR3: TGTGCCACCAGCAGAGAGAGGGTCGGCTACACCTTC. The encoded protein is CATSRERVGYTF. Supplemented by reference TRBV15 and TRBJ1-2, the full variable domain reads DAMVIQNPRYQVTQFGKPVTLSCSQTLNHNVMYWYQQKSSQAPKLLFHYYDKDFNNEADTPDNFQSRRPNTSFCFLDIRSPGLGDTAMYLCATSRERVGYTFGSGTRLTVV.

V and J are TRBV7-9 and TRBJ2-7, with D hard to call. Germline CDR1 is SEHNR and CDR2 is FQNEAQ (reference sequence). V gave up 5 bases and J gave up 7 bases, with 12 bases separating them. There are 12 residues in the CDR3. CDR3 region: CASSPPHNEQYF. CDR3 nucleotides: TGTGCCAGCAGCCCCCCTCACAATGAGCAGTACTTC.

The chain joins TRBV12-3 or TRBV12-4 to TRBJ1-1; weak D call: TRBD1 (6 bases). This CDR3 is built from 15 residues. With 5 bases removed from V and 1 base from J, the gap between germline ends came to 14 bases. The CDR3 DNA reads as TGTGCCAGCAGTAGACCGGGACACCAGAACACTGAAGCTTTCTTT. This encodes CASSRPGHQNTEAFF.

This clonotype came up many times. Written as DNA, the CDR3 is TGTGCCAGCAGCCAAACAGGGGGAAAGGGCTACGAGCAGTACTTC. Its protein is CASSQTGGKGYEQYF. The chain links TRBV3-1 to TRBJ2-7, with TRBD1 matching over 8 bases. Trimming removed 2 bases from V and 3 bases from J; junction bases left unmatched: 6. The CDR3 length is 15 residues. The germline V gene encodes CDR1 LGHDT and CDR2 YNNKEL (reference sequence).

This clonotype was picked up many times. The chain recombines TRBV10-3 with TRBJ1-6; no clear D gene. CDR3 length equals 14 residues. Germline V gene sequence: CDR1 ENHRY, CDR2 SYGVKD. Trimming shortened V by 2 bases and J by 5 bases, and 7 bases separated the two germline ends. CDR3 DNA: TGTGCCATCAGTGAGGAACAGAATAATTCACCCCTCCACTTT. This sequence encodes CAISEEQNNSPLHF.

This chain links TRBV12-3 or TRBV12-4 with TRBJ2-1; 10 bases match TRBD2. There are 14 residues in the CDR3. J was trimmed by 9 bases and V by 7 bases; bases with no gene match: 9. The CDR3 nucleotides are TGTGCCAGCACACTTAGCGGGAGGAAGCGTGAGCAGTTCTTC. As protein: CASTLSGRKREQFF.

The gene calls are TRBV29-1 and TRBJ1-2; 8 nucleotides agree with TRBD1. With 7 bases clipped from V and 9 bases from J, the junction kept 10 bases outside the gene matches. Germline CDR1 and CDR2: SQVTM and ANQGSEA. This CDR3 is 12 amino acids long. CDR3 amino acids: CSGGDRLKRYTF. The CDR3 bases are TGCAGCGGGGGGGACAGGTTAAAGCGCTACACCTTC.

This clonotype was seen at least ten times. J is TRBJ2-5 and V is TRBV7-9; no reliable D call. The CDR3 loop spans 14 amino acids. Trimming took off 5 bases at V and 4 bases at J, with 14 bases between the two ends. Germline values: CDR1 SEHNR, CDR2 FQNEAQ (reference sequence). CDR3 amino acids: CASSPGSAGETQYF. CDR3 sequence (DNA): TGTGCCAGCAGCCCCGGTTCGGCCGGAGAGACCCAGTACTTC.

This clonotype occurred many times. This rearrangement joins TRBV7-2 to TRBJ2-3; possible D gene TRBD1, 5 bases. The CDR3 runs 15 residues. Germline V gene lookup returns CDR1 SGHTA and CDR2 FQGNSA. V lost 1 base to trimming and J lost 4 bases, with 12 bases between them. The CDR3 region has the DNA TGTGCCAGCAGCTTAGGGGGCCTAGAGGCAGATACGCAGTATTTT. It specifies CASSLGGLEADTQYF.

As concerns this clonotype: One base away lies a much larger clone, so this may be a sequencing read error. The chain carries TRBV7-8 and TRBJ2-7; TRBD1 is a possible D gene (6 bases). V was pared by 5 bases and J by 0 bases, with 17 bases between. CDR1 is SGHVS and CDR2 is FQNEAQ in the germline V gene. CDR3 length: 16 amino acids. The CDR3: CASSEGRGHTSYEQYF. DNA for the CDR3: TGTGCCAGCAGCGAGGGCAGGGGCCACACCTCCTACGAGCAGTACTTC.

In DNA form, the CDR3 reads TGTGCCAGCAGTTCGTCGGGACAGCGATTTTCACCCCTCCACTTT. Translated, it gives CASSSSGQRFSPLHF. The rearrangement uses TRBV7-8 and TRBJ1-6, with 7 bases identical to TRBD1. CDR3 length: 15 residues. Germline CDR1 and CDR2: SGHVS and FQNEAQ. Trimming cost V 6 bases and J 9 bases; bases outside gene matches: 11.

The chain has TRBV12-3 or TRBV12-4 and TRBJ2-3; TRBD1 or TRBD2 may be the D gene (6 bases each). CDR3 length: 17 residues. The ends were cut back, 6 bases at V and 0 bases at J, with 19 bases in the middle. CDR3 coding DNA: TGTGCCAGCAGCCCCTGGGGGGACACGTCGAGCACAGATACGCAGTATTTT. The encoded protein is CASSPWGDTSSTDTQYF.

Concerning this clonotype: A much more abundant neighbour one base away suggests this may be a read error. This chain links TRBV28 with TRBJ2-3; 9 positions match TRBD1. Germline V gene sequence: CDR1 MDHEN, CDR2 SYDVKM. This CDR3 is built from 16 residues. The junction had 7 bases not matched to a gene; V was cut back by 2 bases and J by 4 bases. This CDR3 reads CASSLIGTGRADTQYF. DNA for the CDR3: TGTGCCAGCAGTTTAATCGGGACAGGGCGAGCAGATACGCAGTATTTT. Drawing the rest from reference TRBV28 and TRBJ2-3, the complete variable domain is DVKVTQSSRYLVKRTGEKVFLECVQDMDHENMFWYRQDPGLGLRLIYFSYDVKMKEKGDIPEGYSVSREKKERFSLILESASTNQTSMYLCASSLIGTGRADTQYFGPGTRLTVL.

This clonotype was seen at least ten times. V is TRBV29-1 and J is TRBJ2-5; the match to TRBD1 covers 9 bases. Germline V lookup: CDR1 SQVTM, CDR2 ANQGSEA. CDR3 length: 13 amino acids. Trimming cost V 7 bases and J 1 base; bases outside gene matches: 4. The CDR3 DNA reads as TGCAGCGCCCTGGACAGGGGCCAAGAGACCCAGTACTTC. It yields the protein CSALDRGQETQYF.

Of note for this clonotype: A junction boundary mismatches the germline segment, possibly from a read error. V usage is TRBV7-8 and J usage is TRBJ2-1; no clear D gene. The CDR3 runs 15 residues. Per germline, CDR1 SGHVS and CDR2 FQNEAQ. CDR3 bases: TGTGCCAGCAGCTTAGGTGTTCGCTCCTACGATGAGCAGTTCTTC. This codes for CASSLGVRSYDEQFF.

This clonotype came up a few times. A much larger clone differs from this one at a single base, so this may be a read error. V gene TRBV10-3 combines with J gene TRBJ2-7, with D tentatively TRBD2 (6 bases). V lost 3 bases and J 4 bases, leaving 10 bases between the germline ends. The CDR3 spans 13 residues. CDR1 is ENHRY, CDR2 SYGVKD, per germline. For the CDR3, the DNA is TGTGCCATCAGTGAAGGTGGGGGGTACGAGCAGTACTTC. It codes for CAISEGGGYEQYF.

This clonotype was recorded at least ten times. The chain carries TRBV21-1 and TRBJ1-2; TRBD1 is the table's D call, not checked against the DNA. TRBV21-1 is a pseudogene. CDR3 length: 14 residues. CDR3 DNA sequence: TGTGCCAGCAGCAAGGGACGGGGAATCTATGGCTACACCTTC. It is translated as CASSKGRGIYGYTF.

In its sample, this clonotype was seen once. The chain has TRBV2 and TRBJ2-2; the D gene could be TRBD1 or TRBD2 (6 bases each). This CDR3 comprises 13 residues. Germline lookup yields CDR1 SNHLY and CDR2 FYNNEI. Trimming shortened V by 9 bases and J by 2 bases, and 10 bases separated the two germline ends. CDR3 amino acids: CAREGGNTGELFF. CDR3 nucleotides: TGTGCCAGGGAGGGGGGCAACACCGGGGAGCTGTTTTTT.

The genes are TRBV30 and TRBJ2-7; 10 bases match TRBD2. CDR1 is GTSNPN and CDR2 is SVGIG in the germline V gene (reference sequence). V shed 0 bases and J 5 bases; nucleotides not matched to a gene: 10. The CDR3 loop spans 16 amino acids. The CDR3 nucleotides are TGTGCCTGGAGTGTCCGAAGAGCGGGGGGGCCTAACGAGCAGTACTTC. It is translated as CAWSVRRAGGPNEQYF. Supplemented by reference TRBV30 and TRBJ2-7, the full variable domain reads SQTIHQWPATLVQPVGSPLSLECTVEGTSNPNLYWYRQAAGRGLQLLFYSVGIGQISSEVPQNLSASRPQDRQFILSSKKLLLSDSGFYLCAWSVRRAGGPNEQYFGPGTRLTVT.

This clonotype was found a few times. V gene TRBV20-1 combines with J gene TRBJ1-4; unclear D gene. The CDR3 loop spans 15 amino acids. Looked up from germline, CDR1 is DFQATT and CDR2 is SNEGSKA (reference sequence). Deletions cut 1 base from V and 3 bases from J, with 12 bases between. The CDR3 reads CSARVPVGANEKLFF. CDR3 DNA sequence: TGCAGTGCTAGAGTACCGGTGGGAGCTAATGAAAAACTGTTTTTT.

This clonotype came up once. This rearrangement joins TRBV7-2 to TRBJ1-5, with 10 bases identical to TRBD1. Germline CDR1 reads SGHTA; CDR2 reads FQGNSA. The CDR3 length is 16 residues. J was trimmed by 6 bases and V by 4 bases; bases with no gene match: 9. The CDR3 sequence is CASSSRTGGMGQPQHF. Here the CDR3 DNA reads TGTGCCAGCAGCTCCCGGACAGGGGGTATGGGTCAGCCCCAGCATTTT.

The genes are TRBV7-2 and TRBJ1-4; a weak D match, TRBD1 (6 bases). Germline V lookup: CDR1 SGHTA, CDR2 FQGNSA. CDR3 size: 15 residues. V lost 4 bases and J lost 3, with 12 bases in between. In DNA form, the CDR3 reads TGTGCCAGCAGCTGGAGGGGGTCGTCTAATGAAAAACTGTTTTTT. As protein: CASSWRGSSNEKLFF.